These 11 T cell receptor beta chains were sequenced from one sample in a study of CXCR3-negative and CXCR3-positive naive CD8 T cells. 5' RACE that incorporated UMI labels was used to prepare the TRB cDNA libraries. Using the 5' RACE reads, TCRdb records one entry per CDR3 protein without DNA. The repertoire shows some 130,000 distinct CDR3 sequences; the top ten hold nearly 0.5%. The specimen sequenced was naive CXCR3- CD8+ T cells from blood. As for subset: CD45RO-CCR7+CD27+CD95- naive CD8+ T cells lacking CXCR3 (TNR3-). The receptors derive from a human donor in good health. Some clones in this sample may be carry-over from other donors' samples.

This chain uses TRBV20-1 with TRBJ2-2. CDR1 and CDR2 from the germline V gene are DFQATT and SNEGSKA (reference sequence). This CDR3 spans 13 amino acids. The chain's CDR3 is CSARDTIAGELFF.

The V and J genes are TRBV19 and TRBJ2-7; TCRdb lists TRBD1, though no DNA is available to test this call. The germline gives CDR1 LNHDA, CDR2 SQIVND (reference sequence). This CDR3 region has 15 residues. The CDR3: CASSSTPGQGYEQYF. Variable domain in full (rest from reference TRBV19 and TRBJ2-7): DGGITQSPKYLFRKEGQNVTLSCEQNLNHDAMYWYRQDPGQGLRLIYYSQIVNDFQKGDIAEGYSVSREKKESFPLTVTSAQKNPTAFYLCASSSTPGQGYEQYFGPGTRLTVT.

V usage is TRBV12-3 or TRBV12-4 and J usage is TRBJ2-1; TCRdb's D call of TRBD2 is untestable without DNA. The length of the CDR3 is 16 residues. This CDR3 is CASNRKGPYLHNEQFF.

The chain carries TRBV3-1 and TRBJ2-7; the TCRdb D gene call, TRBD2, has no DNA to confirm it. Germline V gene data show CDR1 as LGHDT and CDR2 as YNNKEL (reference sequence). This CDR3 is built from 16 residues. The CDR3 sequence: CASSQDLRLAGDEQYF.

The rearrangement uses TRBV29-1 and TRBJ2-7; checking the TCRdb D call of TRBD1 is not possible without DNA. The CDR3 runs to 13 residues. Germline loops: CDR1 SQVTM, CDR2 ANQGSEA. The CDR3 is CSVVGHHSYEQYF.

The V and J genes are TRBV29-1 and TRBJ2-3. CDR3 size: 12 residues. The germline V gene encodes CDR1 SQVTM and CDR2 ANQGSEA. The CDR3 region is CSVVGITDTQYF.

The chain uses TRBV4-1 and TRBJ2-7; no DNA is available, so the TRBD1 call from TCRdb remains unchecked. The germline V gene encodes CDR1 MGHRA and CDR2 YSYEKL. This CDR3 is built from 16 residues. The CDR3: CASSPDSGTGSHEQYF.

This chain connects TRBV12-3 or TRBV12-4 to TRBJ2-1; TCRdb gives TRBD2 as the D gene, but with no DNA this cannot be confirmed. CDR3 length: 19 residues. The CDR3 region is CASSLVPSGGVPLYNEQFF.

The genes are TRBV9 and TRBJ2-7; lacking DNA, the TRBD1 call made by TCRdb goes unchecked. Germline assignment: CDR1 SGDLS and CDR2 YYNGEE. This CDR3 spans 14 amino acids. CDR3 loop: CASSSGTDPYEQYF. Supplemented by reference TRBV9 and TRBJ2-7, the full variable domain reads DSGVTQTPKHLITATGQRVTLRCSPRSGDLSVYWYQQSLDQGLQFLIQYYNGEERAKGNILERFSAQQFPDLHSELNLSSLELGDSALYFCASSSGTDPYEQYFGPGTRLTVT.

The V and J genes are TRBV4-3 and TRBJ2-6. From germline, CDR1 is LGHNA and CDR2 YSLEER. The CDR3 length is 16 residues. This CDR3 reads CASSQDVSSGANVLTF.

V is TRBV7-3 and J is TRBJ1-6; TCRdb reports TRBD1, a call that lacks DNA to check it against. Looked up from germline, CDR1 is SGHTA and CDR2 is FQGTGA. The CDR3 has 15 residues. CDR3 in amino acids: CASSATGGAGSPLHF.